This T cell receptor (beta chain) was found in a study of shared clonotypes between healthy human individuals. Caucasian adults living in Nashville, Tennessee, provided all samples. CDR1 is KGHSH and CDR2 is LQKENI in the germline V gene. The CDR3 has 15 amino acids. Trimming removed 0 bases at V and 5 bases at J, with 13 bases between. Using immunoSEQ multiplex PCR, the repertoire was profiled, and TCRdb retains in-frame clones only, with some absent. The profile shows about 490,000 clones, approximately 84% of them singletons. About this clone: Its antigen is undetermined.

Findings and caveats of the study: An effect of sequencing depth on clonotype sharing among donors was expected.

This chain connects TRBV18 to TRBJ2-5; maybe TRBD2 (5 bases). The source is a middle-aged woman in good health. Some clones in this sample may be carry-over from other donors' samples. The specimen was PBMCs. This CDR3 reads CASSPPRVGTETQYF. In DNA form, the CDR3 reads TGTGCCAGCTCACCACCGAGGGTGGGAACGGAGACCCAGTACTTC.